These T cell receptor beta chains were read from a single sample in a study of T cell clonotyping in hematopoietic cell transplantation. The method was immunoSEQ multiplex PCR; TCRdb's version includes in-frame clones alone and lacks a portion of them. Of a few thousand clones listed, 89% are singletons. The sample consisted of peripheral blood mononuclear cells. The receptor source for this set is a man aged 35 to 55 in good health. Some clones in this sample may be carry-over from other donors' samples. Both conserved end residues are part of each CDR3. Fields, in order: V gene, J gene, D gene, CDR3 protein. D genes are given only for firm matches.

v_gene: TRBV6-5; j_gene: TRBJ2-3; d_gene: TRBD2; CDR3aa: CASSYSSLAGTDTQYF
v_gene: TRBV13; j_gene: TRBJ2-5; d_gene: TRBD2; CDR3aa: CASGLASGVETQYF
v_gene: TRBV7-2; j_gene: TRBJ2-7; d_gene: TRBD1; CDR3aa: CASSSGQNSYEQYF
v_gene: TRBV27; j_gene: TRBJ2-2; d_gene: TRBD2; CDR3aa: CASSSVSSGGTNTGELFF
v_gene: TRBV11-3; j_gene: TRBJ2-7; d_gene: -; CDR3aa: CASSLESGGGQGTYEQYF
v_gene: TRBV27; j_gene: TRBJ2-5; d_gene: -; CDR3aa: CASSPTGWETQYF
v_gene: TRBV9; j_gene: TRBJ1-2; d_gene: -; CDR3aa: CASSPQTDYGYTF
v_gene: TRBV9; j_gene: TRBJ2-1; d_gene: -; CDR3aa: CASSVAYSPTVEQFF
v_gene: TRBV7-9; j_gene: TRBJ2-7; d_gene: -; CDR3aa: CASSEGISTYF
v_gene: TRBV6-4; j_gene: TRBJ1-1; d_gene: -; CDR3aa: CASSDSSRATEAFF
v_gene: TRBV18; j_gene: TRBJ2-5; d_gene: -; CDR3aa: CASSPGRVAETQYF
v_gene: TRBV6-1; j_gene: TRBJ1-2; d_gene: TRBD1; CDR3aa: CASSRDRSGYGYTF
v_gene: TRBV18; j_gene: TRBJ1-2; d_gene: -; CDR3aa: CASSPGLSFDGYTF
v_gene: TRBV5-6; j_gene: TRBJ1-2; d_gene: -; CDR3aa: CASSLGAAPGYGYTF
v_gene: TRBV7-3; j_gene: TRBJ2-2; d_gene: -; CDR3aa: CASRGANTGELFF
v_gene: TRBV5-5; j_gene: TRBJ1-2; d_gene: TRBD1; CDR3aa: CASSTNPGQGYGYTF
v_gene: TRBV5-5; j_gene: TRBJ2-1; d_gene: -; CDR3aa: CASSLDSYNEQFF
v_gene: TRBV10-3; j_gene: TRBJ1-1; d_gene: -; CDR3aa: CAISGATEAFF
v_gene: TRBV2; j_gene: TRBJ2-5; d_gene: -; CDR3aa: CASQFVETQYF
v_gene: TRBV9; j_gene: TRBJ2-3; d_gene: -; CDR3aa: CASAIGTLEADTQYF
v_gene: TRBV11-3; j_gene: TRBJ1-2; d_gene: -; CDR3aa: CASSSGQTVSYGYTF
v_gene: TRBV30; j_gene: TRBJ1-3; d_gene: -; CDR3aa: CAWSRPGFLYF
v_gene: TRBV18; j_gene: TRBJ2-1; d_gene: TRBD1; CDR3aa: CASSLGTGRVGEQFF
v_gene: TRBV5-4; j_gene: TRBJ2-7; d_gene: TRBD1; CDR3aa: CASSLDRGSYEQYF
v_gene: TRBV7-2; j_gene: TRBJ1-2; d_gene: -; CDR3aa: CASSSGGVEGYTF
v_gene: TRBV5-6; j_gene: TRBJ1-2; d_gene: -; CDR3aa: CASSLAGGTGKGYTF
v_gene: TRBV30; j_gene: TRBJ2-1; d_gene: -; CDR3aa: CAWSGGGRNEQFF
v_gene: TRBV27; j_gene: TRBJ1-2; d_gene: -; CDR3aa: CASGKGPPAYGYTF
v_gene: TRBV27; j_gene: TRBJ2-2; d_gene: -; CDR3aa: CASSLGAATGELFF
v_gene: TRBV27; j_gene: TRBJ2-1; d_gene: -; CDR3aa: CASSLFPPESSYNEQFF
v_gene: TRBV18; j_gene: TRBJ1-2; d_gene: -; CDR3aa: CASSPGGNYGYTF
v_gene: TRBV7-2; j_gene: TRBJ1-1; d_gene: -; CDR3aa: CASSSSPGAGVTEAFF
v_gene: TRBV5-1; j_gene: TRBJ1-1; d_gene: TRBD1; CDR3aa: CASSPGQGWMNTEAFF
v_gene: TRBV29-1; j_gene: TRBJ2-6; d_gene: -; CDR3aa: CSVKGWGAVSSGANVLTF
v_gene: TRBV4-3; j_gene: TRBJ1-2; d_gene: TRBD1; CDR3aa: CASSRETGIYGYTF
v_gene: TRBV11-2; j_gene: TRBJ1-2; d_gene: -; CDR3aa: CASSLGLGVLDSRF
v_gene: TRBV11-3; j_gene: TRBJ2-6; d_gene: -; CDR3aa: CASSPETQTNVLTF
v_gene: TRBV6-1; j_gene: TRBJ2-7; d_gene: TRBD1; CDR3aa: CASSALDGTGPYEQYF
v_gene: TRBV25-1; j_gene: TRBJ1-1; d_gene: -; CDR3aa: CASSSGKGTEAFF
v_gene: TRBV9; j_gene: TRBJ1-1; d_gene: -; CDR3aa: CASSVGQGNLKAEAFF
v_gene: TRBV5-1; j_gene: TRBJ2-3; d_gene: TRBD1; CDR3aa: CASSLSTGQPTDTQYF
v_gene: TRBV19; j_gene: TRBJ2-7; d_gene: TRBD1; CDR3aa: CASSHTGDEQYF
v_gene: TRBV10-3; j_gene: TRBJ1-4; d_gene: -; CDR3aa: CAISESVGVDEKLFF
v_gene: TRBV30; j_gene: TRBJ2-7; d_gene: -; CDR3aa: CAWSRSRRQEIYEQYF